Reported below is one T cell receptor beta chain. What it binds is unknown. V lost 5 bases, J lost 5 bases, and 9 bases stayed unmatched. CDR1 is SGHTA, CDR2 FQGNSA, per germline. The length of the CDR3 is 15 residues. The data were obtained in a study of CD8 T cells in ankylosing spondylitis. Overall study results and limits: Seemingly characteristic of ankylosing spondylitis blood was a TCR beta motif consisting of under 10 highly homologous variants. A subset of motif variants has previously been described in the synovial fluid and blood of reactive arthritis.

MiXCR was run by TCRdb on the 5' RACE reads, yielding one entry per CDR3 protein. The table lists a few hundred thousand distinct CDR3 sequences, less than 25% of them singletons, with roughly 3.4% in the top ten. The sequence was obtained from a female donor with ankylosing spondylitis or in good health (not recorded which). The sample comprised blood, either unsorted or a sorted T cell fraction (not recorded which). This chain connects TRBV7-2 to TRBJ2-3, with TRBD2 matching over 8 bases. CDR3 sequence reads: CASSPILLAGDTQYF. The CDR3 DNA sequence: TGTGCCAGCAGCCCCATCCTGCTAGCGGGAGATACGCAGTATTTT.